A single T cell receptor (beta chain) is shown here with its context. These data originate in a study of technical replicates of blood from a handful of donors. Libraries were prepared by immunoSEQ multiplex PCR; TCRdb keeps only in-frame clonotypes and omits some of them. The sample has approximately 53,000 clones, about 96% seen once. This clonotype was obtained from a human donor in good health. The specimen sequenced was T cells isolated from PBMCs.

The CDR3 sequence is CASAPVLEQRTYEQYF. The CDR3, as DNA: TGCGCCAGCGCCCCTGTACTTGAGCAGAGGACCTACGAGCAGTACTTC. This sequence joins TRBV5-1 and TRBJ2-7, with D unresolved. The CDR3 length is 16 residues. V was trimmed by 7 bases and J by 2 bases, leaving 22 bases between them. Germline-derived CDR1 and CDR2 are SGHRS and YFSETQ.